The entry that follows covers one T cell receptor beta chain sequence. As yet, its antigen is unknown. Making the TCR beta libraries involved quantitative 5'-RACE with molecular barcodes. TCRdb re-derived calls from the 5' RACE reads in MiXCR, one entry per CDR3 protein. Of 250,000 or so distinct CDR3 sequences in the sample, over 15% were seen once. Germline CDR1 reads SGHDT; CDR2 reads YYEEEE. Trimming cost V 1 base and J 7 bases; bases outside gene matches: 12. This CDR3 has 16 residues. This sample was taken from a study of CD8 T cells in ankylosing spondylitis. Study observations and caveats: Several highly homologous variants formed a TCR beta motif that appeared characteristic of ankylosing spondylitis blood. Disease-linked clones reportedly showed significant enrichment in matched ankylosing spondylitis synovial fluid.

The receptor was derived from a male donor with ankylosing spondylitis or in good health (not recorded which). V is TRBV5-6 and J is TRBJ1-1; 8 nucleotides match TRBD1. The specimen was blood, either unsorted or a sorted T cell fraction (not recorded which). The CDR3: CASSLSQGAIVHEAFF. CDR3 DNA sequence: TGTGCCAGCAGCTTGTCGCAGGGGGCGATTGTCCATGAAGCTTTCTTT.